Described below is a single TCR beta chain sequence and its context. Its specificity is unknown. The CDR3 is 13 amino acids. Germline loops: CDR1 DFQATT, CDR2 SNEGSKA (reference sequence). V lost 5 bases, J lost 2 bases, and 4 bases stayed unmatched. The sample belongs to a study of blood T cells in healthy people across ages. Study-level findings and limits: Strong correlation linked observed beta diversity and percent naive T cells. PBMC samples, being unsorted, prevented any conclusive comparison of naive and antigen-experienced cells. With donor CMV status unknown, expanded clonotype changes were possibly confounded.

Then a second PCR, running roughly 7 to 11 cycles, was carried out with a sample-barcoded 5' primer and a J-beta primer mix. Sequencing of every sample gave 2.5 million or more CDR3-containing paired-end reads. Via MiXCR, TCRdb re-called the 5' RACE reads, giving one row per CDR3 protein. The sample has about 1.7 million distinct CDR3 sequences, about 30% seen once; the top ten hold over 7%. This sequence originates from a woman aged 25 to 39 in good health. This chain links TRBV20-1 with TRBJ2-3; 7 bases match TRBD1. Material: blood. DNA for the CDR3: TGCAGTGCTTGGACAGGCCTCACAGATACGCAGTATTTT. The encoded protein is CSAWTGLTDTQYF.